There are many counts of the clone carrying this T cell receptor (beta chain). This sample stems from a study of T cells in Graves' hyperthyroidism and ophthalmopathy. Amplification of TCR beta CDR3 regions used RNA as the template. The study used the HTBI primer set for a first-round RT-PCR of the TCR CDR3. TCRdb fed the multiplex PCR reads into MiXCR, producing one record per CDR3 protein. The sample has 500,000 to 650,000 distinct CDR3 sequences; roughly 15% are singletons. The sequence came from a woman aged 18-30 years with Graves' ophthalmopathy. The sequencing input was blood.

This CDR3 is CASRDSPSGYTEAFF. As DNA, the CDR3 is TGTGCCAGCAGAGACTCCCCATCAGGATACACTGAAGCTTTCTTT. This chain joins TRBV3-1 and TRBJ1-1; D gene ambiguous. The germline CDR1 and CDR2 sequences are LGHDT and YNNKEL (reference sequence). With 6 bases removed from V and 3 bases from J, the gap between germline ends came to 17 bases. There are 15 residues in the CDR3.